This TCR beta chain came from a study of regulatory T cells in long-lasting Graves disease (dated by TCRdb to the early 2020s). Context from the whole study: Patients with newly diagnosed Graves' disease had been on antithyroid drugs for under 3 months. Persistent Graves' disease patients were compared with newly diagnosed Graves' disease patients by peripheral blood TCR sequencing and RNA sequencing. The study was registered as a clinical trial and conducted in China. A total of around 35 samples were covered by TCR sequencing, comprising approximately 13 persistent and some 20 newly diagnosed Graves' disease patients. What the study reported, not specific to this receptor: Persistent patients shared more public clonotypes among themselves (2,741) than newly diagnosed patients did (roughly 920). Peripheral blood alone was examined, since thyroid tissue, which constituted the primary lesion, could not be accessed. The authors acknowledged the small sample size as a limitation that may reduce accuracy. Persistent Graves' disease patients showed lower TCR Shannon entropy and fewer highly expanded clones than newly diagnosed patients, suggesting clonal expansion. Only the TCR beta chain was sequenced and analyzed. Persistent disease showed preferential use of TRBV28, TRBJ1-2 and TRBJ2-5, whereas newly diagnosed disease favored TRBV20-1 and TRBJ2-1.

Library preparation was by multiplex PCR. The sample was run on an Illumina HiSeq 4000. To build TCR beta libraries, CDR3 regions were amplified by Arm-PCR using iRepertoire HTBI primers. Before sequencing, the PCR products underwent gel purification. The paper's data handling went like this. A total of 60 to 80 TRBV and more than twelve TRBJ segments were identified across samples and were used for gene usage analysis of CDR3 amino acid clonotypes. COPE and FqMerger were used to merge the filtered high-quality paired reads into contigs. BLAST was used to align contigs to IMGT TRBV, TRBD and TRBJ reference genes, with CDR3 defined following IMGT. Highly expanded clones were defined as clonotypes with a frequency above 0.1%. Shannon entropy was used to measure repertoire diversity, and the Gini coefficient was used to measure V-J evenness. Clonotypes shared by more than one individual were considered public. The public reads were reanalyzed by TCRdb: fastp trimming at Q25, MiXCR alignment, in-frame beta chains only. Under each unique CDR3 protein, matching rows form one entry showing the most common genes and DNA. These V and J calls are TCRdb output, not the study's own analysis. A total of approximately 470,000 distinct CDR3 sequences appear in this sample, under 20% of them only once. Of the sample, less than 15% falls within the top ten clones.

This specimen's time point label, interpreted: newly diagnosed GD, antithyroid drugs for less than 3 months. For both TCR sequencing and RNA sequencing, RNA was extracted from PBMCs in TRIzol. The diagnosis of Graves' disease followed American Thyroid Association guidelines. The patients came from an endocrinology department in Xi'an, China. Each patient gave around 9 milliliters of peripheral blood, collected in an EDTA anticoagulant tube. Ficoll Paque Plus density gradient separation was used to isolate PBMCs, and no further T cell sorting was done. An Agilent 2100 Bioanalyzer and agarose gel were used to check RNA quality, while a NanoDrop 2000 measured RNA concentration. The CDR3 covers 15 residues, taking in both the cysteine and the phenylalanine. Only CDR3 DNA remains: 45 bases, in frame from the first base. Per the germline V gene, SGHRS is the CDR1 and YFSETQ is the CDR2. This clonotype was seen ten or more times. Its antigen is not yet known. The junction differs from germline at one of its ends, possibly a read error.

In addition, the sample was reused for a study of T cells in Graves' hyperthyroidism and ophthalmopathy. Reported in the second study: Stable Graves' hyperthyroidism was defined as the absence of progression to ophthalmopathy over 18 months of follow-up. Hyperthyroidism patients were newly diagnosed, had a disease duration of under 2 months, and were aged 18 to 65 years. The study excluded patients with uncontrolled infections, other autoimmune diseases, pregnancy or lactation. Diagnoses were based on clinical symptoms, serum thyroxine and TRAb, thyroid ultrasound and orbital computed tomography. The first round of RT-PCR for the TCR CDR3 was performed with the HTBI primer set and the Qiagen OneStep RT-PCR kit. Blood samples also contained most of the expanded thyroid clonotypes (frequency above 0.001), which suggests that blood repertoires may reflect thyroid immune responses. A 13 V-J signature model separated ophthalmopathy from stable hyperthyroidism, with about 88% sensitivity and around 84% specificity in cross-validation and 80%/75% in testing. During validation, the model predicted progression to ophthalmopathy a median of approximately 6.5 months ahead of onset, with almost 71% sensitivity and about 72% specificity. To identify TCR V-J signatures that set the groups apart, the researchers used a discovery cohort of about a hundred patients, made up of roughly 40 with Graves' ophthalmopathy and 55 to 65 with stable Graves' hyperthyroidism. Prospective prediction of ophthalmopathy was tested in an independent validation cohort consisting of 18 to 20 hyperthyroidism patients and around 16 patients who later progressed to ophthalmopathy. The approximately 100 discovery patients were randomly divided into training and test sets at a 7:3 ratio. Thyroid tissue and blood T-cell repertoires from about 6 Graves' hyperthyroidism patients were also compared in the study. Following sampling, methimazole starting at 30 mg daily was given to hyperthyroidism patients, and high-dose intravenous methylprednisolone was given to ophthalmopathy patients. A second multiplex PCR round built the libraries, followed by size selection and purification. Paired-end sequencing of the libraries was performed with 100 bp reads on an Illumina HiSeq2000. SOAPnuke was used to process the raw data, throwing out any read that contained adapters or uncalled bases, had a mean Phred below 15, or lacked an exact constant-primer or identifier match. High-quality paired reads were merged with COPE v1.2.5, and unique nucleotide sequences were defined as clonotypes. Clonotypes were aligned to IMGT TRBV, TRBD and TRBJ reference segments using MiTCR v1.1. The analysis included only V-J combinations with a frequency above 0.0001, which together covered around 99% of the repertoires. A TCS score was defined as the ratio of F50 (clonal expansion) to E x V (chaos), with BLOSUM62-based TCRdist applied between CDR3 peptides within each V-J. Welch's t-statistics and random forest reduced some 510 V-J features to roughly 13, which were used in a naive Bayes classifier (R e1071). No statistical method was used to fix the sample size in advance, and group allocation was not hidden from the investigators. The paper describes TCR Vbeta CDR3 sequencing of 120 to 150 peripheral blood samples, made up of 43 ophthalmopathy patients, around 73 hyperthyroidism patients and approximately 17 progressor patients.

This receptor was obtained from a man aged 35 to 55 with Graves disease. Donor details come from another sample of the same person, matched by shared clones. The sequence is built from TRBV5-1 and TRBJ2-7, and TRBD1 aligns with 8 junction nucleotides. This sample comprised peripheral blood mononuclear cells (PBMCs), obtained at new diagnosis, from a patient treated with antithyroid drugs. The CDR3 region has the sequence CASSTRTGNPYEQYF. Here is the DNA: TGTGCCAGCAGTACCAGGACAGGGAACCCCTACGAGCAGTACTTC. Extended through the reference TRBV5-1 and TRBJ2-7 proteins, this CDR3 yields the full variable domain: KAGVTQTPRYLIKTRGQQVTLSCSPISGHRSVSWYQQTPGQGLQFLFEYFSETQRNKGNFPGRFSGRQFSNSRSEMNVSTLELGDSALYLCASSTRTGNPYEQYFGPGTRLTVT.